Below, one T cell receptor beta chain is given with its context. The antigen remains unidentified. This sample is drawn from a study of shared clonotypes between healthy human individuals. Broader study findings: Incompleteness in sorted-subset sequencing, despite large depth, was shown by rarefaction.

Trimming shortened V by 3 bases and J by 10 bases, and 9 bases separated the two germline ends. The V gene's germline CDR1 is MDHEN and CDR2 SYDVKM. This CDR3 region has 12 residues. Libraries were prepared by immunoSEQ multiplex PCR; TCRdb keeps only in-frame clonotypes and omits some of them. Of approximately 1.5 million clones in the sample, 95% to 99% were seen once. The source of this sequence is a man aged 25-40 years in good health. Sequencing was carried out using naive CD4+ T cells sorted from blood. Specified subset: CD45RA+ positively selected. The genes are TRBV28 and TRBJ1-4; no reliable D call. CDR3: CASSLRNLKLFF. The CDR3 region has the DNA TGTGCCAGCAGTTTGAGGAACTTAAAACTGTTTTTT.